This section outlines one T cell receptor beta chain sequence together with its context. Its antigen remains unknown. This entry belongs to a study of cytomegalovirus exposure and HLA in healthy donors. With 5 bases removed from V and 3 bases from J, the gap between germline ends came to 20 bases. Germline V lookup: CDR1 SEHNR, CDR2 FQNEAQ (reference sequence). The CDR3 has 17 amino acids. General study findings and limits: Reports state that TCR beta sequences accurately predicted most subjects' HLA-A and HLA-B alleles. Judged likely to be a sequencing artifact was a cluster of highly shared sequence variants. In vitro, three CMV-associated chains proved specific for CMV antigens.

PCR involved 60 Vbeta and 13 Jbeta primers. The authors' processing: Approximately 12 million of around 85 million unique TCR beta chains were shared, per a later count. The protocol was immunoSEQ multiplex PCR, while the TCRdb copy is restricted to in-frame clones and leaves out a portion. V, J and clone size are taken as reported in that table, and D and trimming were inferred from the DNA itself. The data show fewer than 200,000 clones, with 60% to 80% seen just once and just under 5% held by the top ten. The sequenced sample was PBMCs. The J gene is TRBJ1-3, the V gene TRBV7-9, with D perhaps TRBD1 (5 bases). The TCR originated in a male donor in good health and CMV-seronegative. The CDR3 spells CASSPYRNRFNGNTIYF. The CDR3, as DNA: TGTGCCAGCAGCCCTTACAGGAACCGCTTTAATGGAAACACCATATATTTT.